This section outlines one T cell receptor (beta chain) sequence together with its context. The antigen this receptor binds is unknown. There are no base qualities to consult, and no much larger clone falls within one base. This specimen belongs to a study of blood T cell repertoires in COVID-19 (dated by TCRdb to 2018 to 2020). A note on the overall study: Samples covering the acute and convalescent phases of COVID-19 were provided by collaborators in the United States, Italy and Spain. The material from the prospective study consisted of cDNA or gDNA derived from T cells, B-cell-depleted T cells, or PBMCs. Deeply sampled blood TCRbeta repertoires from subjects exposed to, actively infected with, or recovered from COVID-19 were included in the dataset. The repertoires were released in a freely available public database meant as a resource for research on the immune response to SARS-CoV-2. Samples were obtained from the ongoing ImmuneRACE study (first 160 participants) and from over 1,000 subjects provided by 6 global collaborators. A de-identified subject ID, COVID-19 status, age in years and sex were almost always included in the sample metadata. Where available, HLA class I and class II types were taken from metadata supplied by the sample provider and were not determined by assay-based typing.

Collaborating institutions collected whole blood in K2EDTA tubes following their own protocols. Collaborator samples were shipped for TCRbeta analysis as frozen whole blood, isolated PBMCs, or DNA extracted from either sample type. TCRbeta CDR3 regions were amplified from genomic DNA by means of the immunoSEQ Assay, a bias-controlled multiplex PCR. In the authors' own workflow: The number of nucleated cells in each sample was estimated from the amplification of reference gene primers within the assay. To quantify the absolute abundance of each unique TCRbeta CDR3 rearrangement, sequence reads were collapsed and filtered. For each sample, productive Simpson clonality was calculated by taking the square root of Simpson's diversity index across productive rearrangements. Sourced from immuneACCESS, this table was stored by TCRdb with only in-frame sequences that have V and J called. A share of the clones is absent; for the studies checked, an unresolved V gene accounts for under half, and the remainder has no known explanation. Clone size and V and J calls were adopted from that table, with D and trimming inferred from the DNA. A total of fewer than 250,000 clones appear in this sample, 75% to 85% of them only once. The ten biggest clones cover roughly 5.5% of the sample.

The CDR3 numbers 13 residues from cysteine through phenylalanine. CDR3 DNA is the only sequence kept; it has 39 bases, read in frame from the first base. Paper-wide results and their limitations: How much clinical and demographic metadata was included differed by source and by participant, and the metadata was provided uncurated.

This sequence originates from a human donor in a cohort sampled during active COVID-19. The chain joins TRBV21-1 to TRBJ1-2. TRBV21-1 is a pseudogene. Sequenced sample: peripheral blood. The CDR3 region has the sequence CASPRGANYGYTF. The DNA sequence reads TGTGCCAGCCCCCGAGGAGCTAACTATGGCTACACCTTC.